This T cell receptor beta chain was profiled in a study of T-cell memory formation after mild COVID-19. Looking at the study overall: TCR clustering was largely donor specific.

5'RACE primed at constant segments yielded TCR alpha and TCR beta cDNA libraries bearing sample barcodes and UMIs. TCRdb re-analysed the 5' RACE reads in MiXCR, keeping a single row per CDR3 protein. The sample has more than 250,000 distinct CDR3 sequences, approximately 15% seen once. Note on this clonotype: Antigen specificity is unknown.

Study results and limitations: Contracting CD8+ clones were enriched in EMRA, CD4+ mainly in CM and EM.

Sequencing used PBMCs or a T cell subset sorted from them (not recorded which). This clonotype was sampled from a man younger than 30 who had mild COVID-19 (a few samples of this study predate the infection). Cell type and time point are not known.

CDR3 sequence reads: CASSSLAGGHTDTQYF. The CDR3 coding sequence is TGCGCCAGCAGCTCCCTGGCGGGGGGGCACACAGATACGCAGTATTTT. This chain uses TRBV5-1 with TRBJ2-3; 9 bases are a match to TRBD2. This CDR3 region has 16 residues. Germline V gene lookup returns CDR1 SGHRS and CDR2 YFSETQ. V lost 3 bases, J lost 2 bases, and 7 bases stayed unmatched.